These T cell receptor beta chains were read from a single sample in a study of T-cell memory formation after mild COVID-19. TCRdb passed the 5' RACE reads through MiXCR, listing each CDR3 protein once. The sample has tens of thousands of distinct CDR3 sequences; around a tenth are singletons. Sequenced input: PBMCs or a T cell subset sorted from them (not recorded which). These receptors originate from a man aged 18 to 29 who had mild COVID-19 (a few samples of this study predate the infection). Cell type and time point are not known. Each CDR3 is given with its conserved first and last residue. The D gene is left open where the match is weak. Expanded clones are given a class, and other clones once, few, many or no size at all.

size: few
V: TRBV5-1
D: TRBD2
J: TRBJ2-5
DNA: TGCGCCAGCAGCTGGGGACTAGCGGGGGACCAAGAGACCCAGTACTTC
CDR3: CASSWGLAGDQETQYF

size: -
V: TRBV25-1
D: -
J: TRBJ2-1
DNA: TGTGCCAGCAGTGATGGGTGGGCGAATGAGCAGTTCTTC
CDR3: CASSDGWANEQFF

size: -
V: TRBV4-3
D: -
J: TRBJ1-2
DNA: TGCGCCAGCAGCCAAGCCGCCGGGGGCGCTTGGGGCTACACCTTC
CDR3: CASSQAAGGAWGYTF

size: -
V: TRBV6-6
D: -
J: TRBJ1-5
DNA: TGTGCCAGCAGTTACTCGTCAAATAGCAATCAGCCCCAGCATTTT
CDR3: CASSYSSNSNQPQHF

size: -
V: TRBV7-9
D: TRBD1
J: TRBJ1-5
DNA: TGTGCCAGCAGCTTAGGGACAGGGGGTTTGGGCAATCAGCCCCAGCATTTT
CDR3: CASSLGTGGLGNQPQHF

size: few
V: TRBV5-4
D: TRBD1
J: TRBJ2-3
DNA: TGTGCCAGCAGCTCAAAAGGACAGGGAAGCACAGATACGCAGTATTTT
CDR3: CASSSKGQGSTDTQYF

size: medium-sized
V: TRBV5-1
D: -
J: TRBJ2-3
DNA: TGCGCCAGCAGCTTGGGGGCGACAGACACAGATACGCAGTATTTT
CDR3: CASSLGATDTDTQYF

size: -
V: TRBV4-3
D: -
J: TRBJ1-1
DNA: TGCGCCAGCAGCCAAGTAGGCACTAAGAACACTGAAGCTTTCTTT
CDR3: CASSQVGTKNTEAFF

size: many
V: TRBV4-3
D: -
J: TRBJ2-7
DNA: TGCGCCAGCAGCCAAGATCGACTAAGTAACGAGCAGTACTTC
CDR3: CASSQDRLSNEQYF

size: few
V: TRBV4-1
D: TRBD1
J: TRBJ2-7
DNA: TGCGCCAGCAGCCCCCGACAGGGGGCGGTCGGGGAGCAGTACTTC
CDR3: CASSPRQGAVGEQYF

size: many
V: TRBV4-3
D: -
J: TRBJ2-5
DNA: TGCGCCAGCAGCCAGGGTAGAGAGGAGACCCAGTACTTC
CDR3: CASSQGREETQYF

size: -
V: TRBV6-2/TRBV6-3
D: TRBD1
J: TRBJ2-1
DNA: TGTGCCACGAGCCCGGCAGGGGGCCGTTCCTACAATGAGCAGTTCTTC
CDR3: CATSPAGGRSYNEQFF

size: many
V: TRBV5-4
D: TRBD2
J: TRBJ2-3
DNA: TGTGCCAGCAGCTTTACTAGCGGGGGGGCCGGGGATACGCAGTATTTT
CDR3: CASSFTSGGAGDTQYF

size: few
V: TRBV15
D: TRBD2
J: TRBJ2-2
DNA: TGTGCCACCAGCAGCCAGCGGGGGGAGAACACCGGGGAGCTGTTTTTT
CDR3: CATSSQRGENTGELFF

size: few
V: TRBV30
D: -
J: TRBJ1-2
DNA: TGTGCCTGGAGTGTAGCGGATGGCTATGGCTACACCTTC
CDR3: CAWSVADGYGYTF

size: -
V: TRBV15
D: -
J: TRBJ2-5
DNA: TGTGCCACCAGCAGAGATTCAGGGGCGGAGACCCAGTACTTC
CDR3: CATSRDSGAETQYF

size: -
V: TRBV9
D: -
J: TRBJ2-2
DNA: TGTGCCAGCAGCGTAGCGGGGAGAGACACCGGGGAGCTGTTTTTT
CDR3: CASSVAGRDTGELFF

size: -
V: TRBV5-1
D: -
J: TRBJ1-1
DNA: TGCGCCAGCAGCGGAAACCTGAACACTGAAGCTTTCTTT
CDR3: CASSGNLNTEAFF

size: -
V: TRBV7-3
D: -
J: TRBJ1-4
DNA: TGTGCCAGCAGCCCCCTGGGGAGTCATAATGAAAAACTGTTTTTT
CDR3: CASSPLGSHNEKLFF

size: few
V: TRBV29-1
D: TRBD1
J: TRBJ2-5
DNA: TGCAGCCAGTCCCCCGGGACAGGGCAAGAAGAGACCCAGTACTTC
CDR3: CSQSPGTGQEETQYF

size: few
V: TRBV4-3
D: -
J: TRBJ2-1
DNA: TGCGCCAGCAGCCAAGCGGGGGATGAGCAGTTCTTC
CDR3: CASSQAGDEQFF

size: -
V: TRBV6-1
D: TRBD2
J: TRBJ2-5
DNA: TGTGCCAGCAGTGCCGGGACTACCCTAGGGACCCAGTACTTC
CDR3: CASSAGTTLGTQYF

size: -
V: TRBV20-1
D: -
J: TRBJ2-7
DNA: TGCAGTGCGGGGGACGGATACTCCTACGAGCAGTACTTC
CDR3: CSAGDGYSYEQYF

size: -
V: TRBV28
D: -
J: TRBJ2-1
DNA: TGTGCCAGCAGTTTGCCTAGCGTCTCCAGAGGTGAGCAGTTCTTC
CDR3: CASSLPSVSRGEQFF

size: -
V: TRBV7-2
D: -
J: TRBJ1-1
DNA: TGTGCCAGCAGCTTAGGGTTGGGGGGCCCTGAAGCTTTCTTT
CDR3: CASSLGLGGPEAFF

size: few
V: TRBV28
D: -
J: TRBJ1-3
DNA: TGTGCCAGCAGTTTAACTGTTGGGGCAGCAGCAGATAGCGGCACCATATATTTT
CDR3: CASSLTVGAAADSGTIYF

size: many
V: TRBV7-8
D: TRBD1
J: TRBJ2-7
DNA: TGTGCCAGCAGCTTAGTACAGGGGGCAATTGAGCAGTACTTC
CDR3: CASSLVQGAIEQYF

size: many
V: TRBV5-1
D: TRBD1
J: TRBJ2-1
DNA: TGCGCCAGCAGCCGGACAGGGTGGATGGAGGATGAGCAGTTCTTC
CDR3: CASSRTGWMEDEQFF

size: -
V: TRBV7-9
D: -
J: TRBJ1-6
DNA: TGTGCCGGCAGCTTAGCGCAGATTAATTCACCCCTCCACTTT
CDR3: CAGSLAQINSPLHF

size: few
V: TRBV7-2
D: -
J: TRBJ2-3
DNA: TGTGCCAGCAGCTTAGCCGCAGCTAGCACAGATACGCAGTATTTT
CDR3: CASSLAAASTDTQYF

size: -
V: TRBV4-3
D: -
J: TRBJ2-2
DNA: TGCGCCAGCAGCCAGCCCCCCTGGGGGCATTATTCCGGGGAGCTGTTTTTT
CDR3: CASSQPPWGHYSGELFF

size: -
V: TRBV7-2
D: TRBD2
J: TRBJ2-1
DNA: TGTGCCAGCAGCGTCCCGGGGGGGCTGGGGAATGAGCAGTTCTTC
CDR3: CASSVPGGLGNEQFF

size: -
V: TRBV5-1
D: TRBD2
J: TRBJ2-7
DNA: TGCGCCAGCAGTTGGACTAGCGGGGCCTACTACGAGCAGTACTTC
CDR3: CASSWTSGAYYEQYF

size: few
V: TRBV7-2
D: -
J: TRBJ2-1
DNA: TGTGCCAGCAGCTTAGGAGCCGGCGGACGGCAGTTCTTC
CDR3: CASSLGAGGRQFF

size: -
V: TRBV19
D: -
J: TRBJ1-1
DNA: TGTGCCAGTAGTATTGGGTTTGCCCTGAACACTGAAGCTTTCTTT
CDR3: CASSIGFALNTEAFF

size: -
V: TRBV6-2/TRBV6-3
D: TRBD1
J: TRBJ1-2
DNA: TGTGCCAGCAGTTACCCATCCCGGGACAGGGGGCGATACTATGGCTACACCTTC
CDR3: CASSYPSRDRGRYYGYTF

size: -
V: TRBV10-3
D: -
J: TRBJ2-6
DNA: TGTGCCATCAGTGAGGGGGTGGCTGGGGCCAACGTCCTGACTTTC
CDR3: CAISEGVAGANVLTF

size: -
V: TRBV10-3
D: TRBD2
J: TRBJ2-5
DNA: TGTGCCATCGGACTAGCGGGGGGGCCGGAGACCCAGTACTTC
CDR3: CAIGLAGGPETQYF

size: -
V: TRBV10-3
D: -
J: TRBJ2-5
DNA: TGTGCCGTCCAGCCGACAGGACAAGAGACCCAGTACTTC
CDR3: CAVQPTGQETQYF

size: -
V: TRBV7-8
D: -
J: TRBJ2-3
DNA: TGTGCCAGCAGCTTTTCTAGTGCTAGCACAGATACGCAGTATTTT
CDR3: CASSFSSASTDTQYF

size: -
V: TRBV7-2
D: TRBD2
J: TRBJ2-2
DNA: TGTGCCAGCAGCAGATTCCGGGGGGGTAACACCGGGGAGCTGTTTTTT
CDR3: CASSRFRGGNTGELFF

size: few
V: TRBV4-3
D: -
J: TRBJ1-2
DNA: TGCGCCAGCAGCCAAGGGGGGAGGGGCTATGGCTACACCTTC
CDR3: CASSQGGRGYGYTF

size: -
V: TRBV7-9
D: -
J: TRBJ1-5
DNA: TGTGCCAGCAGCTTAGCGCCAGGGTTGGAGCAGCCCCAGCATTTT
CDR3: CASSLAPGLEQPQHF

size: -
V: TRBV7-3
D: TRBD1
J: TRBJ1-1
DNA: TGTGCCAGCAGCAACGGACAGGGCACTGAAGCTTTCTTT
CDR3: CASSNGQGTEAFF

size: -
V: TRBV6-5
D: TRBD1
J: TRBJ1-2
DNA: TGTGCCAGCAGAGTATTGGGACAGGATGGGGGCTACACCTTC
CDR3: CASRVLGQDGGYTF

size: -
V: TRBV6-2/TRBV6-3
D: TRBD2
J: TRBJ2-3
DNA: TGTGCCAGCAGTCCCCGGGGGGACACAGATACGCAGTATTTT
CDR3: CASSPRGDTDTQYF

size: many
V: TRBV7-8
D: TRBD1
J: TRBJ2-6
DNA: TGTGCCAGCAGCTCAGGGGGTGCCTCTGGGGCCAACGTCCTGACTTTC
CDR3: CASSSGGASGANVLTF

size: few
V: TRBV7-7
D: -
J: TRBJ2-6
DNA: TGTGCTAGCAGCCCAGACCGAAGGGGCACTAGCTCTGGGGCCAACGTCCTGACTTTC
CDR3: CASSPDRRGTSSGANVLTF

size: -
V: TRBV4-2
D: TRBD2
J: TRBJ2-5
DNA: TGTGCCAGCAGCCAAGGGACTAGCGGGGTCCAAGAGACCCAGTACTTC
CDR3: CASSQGTSGVQETQYF

size: many
V: TRBV4-3
D: -
J: TRBJ2-3
DNA: TGCGCCAGCAGCCAAGATTCAGATACGCAGTATTTT
CDR3: CASSQDSDTQYF

size: -
V: TRBV2
D: -
J: TRBJ2-6
DNA: TGTGCCACCTCGTCCTCCTCTGGGGCCAACGTCCTGACTTTC
CDR3: CATSSSSGANVLTF

size: -
V: TRBV7-2
D: -
J: TRBJ1-1
DNA: TGTGCCAGCAGCTCCGGAGGGTACACTGAAGCTTTCTTT
CDR3: CASSSGGYTEAFF

size: few
V: TRBV3-1
D: -
J: TRBJ1-6
DNA: TGTGCCAGCAGCCAAGAGTGGTCAGGCGATTCACCCCTCCACTTT
CDR3: CASSQEWSGDSPLHF

size: -
V: TRBV9
D: -
J: TRBJ2-7
DNA: TGTGCCAGCAGCGTAGGGGGACACGAAACGAGCTACGAGCAGTACTTC
CDR3: CASSVGGHETSYEQYF

size: -
V: TRBV28
D: -
J: TRBJ2-1
DNA: TGTGCCCTGCTGGCGTCGGGGGCCTCCTACAATGAGCAGTTCTTC
CDR3: CALLASGASYNEQFF

size: -
V: TRBV20-1
D: -
J: TRBJ1-4
DNA: TGCAGTGCTTGGACACAGGAAAAACTGTTTTTT
CDR3: CSAWTQEKLFF

size: medium-sized
V: TRBV5-1
D: -
J: TRBJ2-4
DNA: TGCGCCAGCAGCTTGGCTTTTGAGAAGGCAGCCAAAAACATTCAGTACTTC
CDR3: CASSLAFEKAAKNIQYF

size: -
V: TRBV12-3/TRBV12-4
D: -
J: TRBJ2-3
DNA: TGTGCCAGCCGCCTGCGTCGGACAGATACGCAGTATTTT
CDR3: CASRLRRTDTQYF